What follows are 9 T cell receptor beta chains derived from one specimen sequenced in a study of cytomegalovirus exposure and HLA in healthy donors. PCR primers comprised 60 Vbeta and 13 Jbeta primers. The data were produced by immunoSEQ multiplex PCR, yet TCRdb's version contains in-frame clones alone and is incomplete. This table holds about 200,000 clones, around 76% found once. Sequencing was carried out using PBMCs. These TCRs come from a man aged 40-50 years in good health and CMV-seropositive.

The rearrangement uses TRBV27 and TRBJ1-1, with D possibly matching TRBD1 (5 bases). The ends were cut back, 8 bases at V and 5 bases at J, with 12 bases in the middle. Per germline, CDR1 MNHEY and CDR2 SMNVEV (reference sequence). CDR3 length equals 12 residues. The CDR3 here is CASSKRGTEAFF. The CDR3 coding sequence is TGTGCCAGCTCGAAAAGGGGTACTGAAGCTTTCTTT.

This sequence joins TRBV5-1 and TRBJ1-1; a possible D gene is TRBD1 (5 bases). The CDR3 is made up of 13 amino acids. The germline V gene encodes CDR1 SGHRS and CDR2 YFSETQ. With 4 bases removed from V and 0 bases from J, the gap between germline ends came to 7 bases. CDR3 region: CASSQGVNTEAFF. DNA of the CDR3: TGCGCCAGCAGCCAAGGGGTGAACACTGAAGCTTTCTTT. The variable domain in full, with the rest retrieved from reference TRBV5-1 and TRBJ1-1, is KAGVTQTPRYLIKTRGQQVTLSCSPISGHRSVSWYQQTPGQGLQFLFEYFSETQRNKGNFPGRFSGRQFSNSRSEMNVSTLELGDSALYLCASSQGVNTEAFFGQGTRLTVV.

The rearrangement joins TRBV7-2 to TRBJ2-5, with a possible D match to TRBD2 (6 bases). The CDR3 length is 13 residues. Trimming shortened V by 1 base and J by 5 bases, and 8 bases separated the two germline ends. Germline CDR1 and CDR2: SGHTA and FQGNSA. CDR3 sequence: CASSLVGGETQYF. In nucleotides, the CDR3 is TGTGCCAGCAGCTTAGTCGGGGGTGAGACCCAGTACTTC.

The J gene is TRBJ2-3, the V gene TRBV30, with 13 bases aligning to TRBD2. Trimming at V came to 5 bases and at J to 2 bases, leaving 4 bases not matched to a gene. Germline V gene sequence: CDR1 GTSNPN, CDR2 SVGIG (reference sequence). This CDR3 has 15 residues. The CDR3 nucleotides read TGTGCCTGGGGACTAGCGGGAGTTCTCACAGATACGCAGTATTTT. It translates to CAWGLAGVLTDTQYF.

This clone was counted once. The J gene is TRBJ2-7, the V gene TRBV9, with 10 bases aligning to TRBD1. CDR1 SGDLS and CDR2 YYNGEE come from the germline V gene. The CDR3 contains 14 residues. V was pared by 4 bases and J by 5 bases, with 6 bases of the junction left unmatched. This chain's CDR3 is CASSPTTGGHEQYF. DNA of the CDR3: TGTGCCAGCAGCCCAACGACAGGGGGCCACGAGCAGTACTTC.

In this sample, this clone turned up a few times. The chain couples TRBV7-9 to TRBJ2-3; 12 bases fit TRBD2. CDR1 is SEHNR and CDR2 is FQNEAQ in the germline V gene (reference sequence). V trimming: 5 bases; J trimming: 3 bases; junction bases outside the gene matches: 6. This CDR3 spans 16 amino acids. CDR3 sequence: CASSRRLAGVTDTQYF. CDR3 sequence (DNA): TGTGCCAGCAGCCGCCGACTAGCGGGAGTAACAGATACGCAGTATTTT.

This chain uses TRBV7-9 with TRBJ2-7, with TRBD2 matching 7 bases. The ends lost 5 bases at V and 9 bases at J; junction bases unmatched: 13. Germline assignment: CDR1 SEHNR and CDR2 FQNEAQ (reference sequence). This CDR3 comprises 14 residues. The CDR3: CASSPGLGGRWQYV. CDR3 nucleotide sequence: TGTGCCAGCAGCCCTGGGCTGGGGGGGAGGTGGCAGTACGTC.

This clone occurred once. This sequence joins TRBV6-5 and TRBJ2-1; weak D call: TRBD2 (5 bases). The CDR3 is 13 amino acids. Germline CDR1 MNHEY, CDR2 SVGAGI. V lost 5 bases, J lost 7 bases, and 12 bases lay in between. CDR3 coding DNA: TGTGCCAGCAGTCACCCGTCGGGGAATGAGCAGTTCTTC. Its translation is CASSHPSGNEQFF.

The chain couples TRBV5-4 to TRBJ1-1; D not resolved. The CDR3 spans 15 residues. The germline V gene encodes CDR1 SGHNT and CDR2 YYREEE (reference sequence). V lost 4 bases and J lost 0, with 13 bases in between. CDR3 nucleotide sequence: TGTGCCAGCAGCGATCTCTTAAACATGAACACTGAAGCTTTCTTT. Protein product: CASSDLLNMNTEAFF.